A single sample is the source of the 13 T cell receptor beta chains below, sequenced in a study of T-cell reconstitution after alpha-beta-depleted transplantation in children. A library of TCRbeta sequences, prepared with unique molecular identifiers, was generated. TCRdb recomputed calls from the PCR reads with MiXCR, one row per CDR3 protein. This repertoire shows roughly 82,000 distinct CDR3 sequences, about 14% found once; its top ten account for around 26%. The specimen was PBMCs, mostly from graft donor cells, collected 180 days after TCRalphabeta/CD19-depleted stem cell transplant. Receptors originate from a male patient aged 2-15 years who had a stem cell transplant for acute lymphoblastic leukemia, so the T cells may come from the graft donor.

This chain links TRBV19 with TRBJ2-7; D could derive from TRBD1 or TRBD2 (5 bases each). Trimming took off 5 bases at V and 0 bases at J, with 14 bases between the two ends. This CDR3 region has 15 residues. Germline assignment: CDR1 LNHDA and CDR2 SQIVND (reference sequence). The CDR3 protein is CASSWGTGSSYEQYF. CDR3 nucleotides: TGTGCCAGTAGTTGGGGGACGGGAAGCTCCTACGAGCAGTACTTC.

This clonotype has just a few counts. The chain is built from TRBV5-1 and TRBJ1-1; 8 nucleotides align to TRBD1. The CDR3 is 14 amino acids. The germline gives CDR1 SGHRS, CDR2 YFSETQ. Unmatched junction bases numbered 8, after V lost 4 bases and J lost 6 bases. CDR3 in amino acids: CASSLQGARSEAFF. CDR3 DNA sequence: TGCGCCAGCAGCCTTCAGGGGGCGCGATCTGAAGCTTTCTTT.

The CDR3 DNA sequence: TGTGCCAGCATCAAAGCGGAGCCTCAGCCGTTCTTC. Translating it yields CASIKAEPQPFF. V gene TRBV7-3 combines with J gene TRBJ2-1; tentative D call: TRBD2 (5 bases). V lost 7 bases, J lost 15 bases, and 19 bases lay in between. This CDR3 spans 12 amino acids. Germline V CDR1 and CDR2: SGHTA, FQGTGA.

In DNA form, the CDR3 reads TGTGCCAGCAGCTCCGACAGGGGCTTGAAAGGCTACACCTTC. Its protein product is CASSSDRGLKGYTF. The chain has TRBV6-1 and TRBJ1-2; 8 nucleotides agree with TRBD1. The CDR3 length is 14 residues. CDR1 MNHNS and CDR2 SASEGT come from the germline V gene. V shed 6 bases, J shed 8 bases, and the junction held 11 bases outside the gene matches.

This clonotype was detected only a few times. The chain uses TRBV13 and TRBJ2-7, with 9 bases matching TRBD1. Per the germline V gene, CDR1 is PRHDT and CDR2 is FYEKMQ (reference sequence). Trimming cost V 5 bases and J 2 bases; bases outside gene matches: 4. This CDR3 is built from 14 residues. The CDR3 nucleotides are TGTGCCAGCAGCGGGGACAGGGACACCTACGAGCAGTACTTC. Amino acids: CASSGDRDTYEQYF.

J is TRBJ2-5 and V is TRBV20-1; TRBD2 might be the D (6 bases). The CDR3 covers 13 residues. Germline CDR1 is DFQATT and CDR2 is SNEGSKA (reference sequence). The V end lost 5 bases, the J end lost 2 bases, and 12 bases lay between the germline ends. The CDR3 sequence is CSAGRELQETQYF. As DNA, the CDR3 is TGCAGTGCTGGCCGGGAGCTACAAGAGACCCAGTACTTC.

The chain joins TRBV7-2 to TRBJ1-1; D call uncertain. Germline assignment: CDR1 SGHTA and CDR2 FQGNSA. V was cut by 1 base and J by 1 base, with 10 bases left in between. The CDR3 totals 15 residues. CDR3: CASSLGIRWNTEAFF. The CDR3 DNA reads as TGTGCCAGCAGCTTAGGGATAAGGTGGAACACTGAAGCTTTCTTT.

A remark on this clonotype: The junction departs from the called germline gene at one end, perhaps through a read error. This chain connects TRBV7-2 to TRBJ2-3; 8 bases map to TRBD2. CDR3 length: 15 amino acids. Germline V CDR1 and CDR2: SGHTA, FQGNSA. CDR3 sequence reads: CASSLRPGGHSPQGF. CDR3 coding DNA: TGTGCCAGCAGCTTAAGGCCGGGGGGGCACAGCCCCCAGGGTTTT.

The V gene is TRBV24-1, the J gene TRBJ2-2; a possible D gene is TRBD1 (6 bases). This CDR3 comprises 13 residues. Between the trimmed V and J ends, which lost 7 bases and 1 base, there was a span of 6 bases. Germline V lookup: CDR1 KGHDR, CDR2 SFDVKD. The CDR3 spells CATRGQNTGELFF. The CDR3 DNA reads TGTGCCACCAGGGGACAGAACACCGGGGAGCTGTTTTTT.

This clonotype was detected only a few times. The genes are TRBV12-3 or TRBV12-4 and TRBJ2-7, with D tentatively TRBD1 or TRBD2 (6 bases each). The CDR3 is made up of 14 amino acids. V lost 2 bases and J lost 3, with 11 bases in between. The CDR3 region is CASSLLGGSYEQYF. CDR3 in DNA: TGTGCCAGCAGTTTACTGGGGGGCAGCTACGAGCAGTACTTC.

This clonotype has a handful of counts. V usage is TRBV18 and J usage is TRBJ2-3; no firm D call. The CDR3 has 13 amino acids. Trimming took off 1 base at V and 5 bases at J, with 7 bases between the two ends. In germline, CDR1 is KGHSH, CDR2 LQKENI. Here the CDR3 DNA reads TGTGCCAGCTCACCACGTACGGGAGATACGCAGTATTTT. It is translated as CASSPRTGDTQYF.

The CDR3 is CASSWTSGAGGPYEQYF. As DNA, the CDR3 is TGCGCCAGCAGCTGGACCTCAGGAGCGGGAGGTCCCTACGAGCAGTACTTC. The rearrangement joins TRBV5-1 to TRBJ2-7; 9 nucleotides align to TRBD2. V trimming: 3 bases; J trimming: 2 bases; junction bases outside the gene matches: 12. Germline V gene sequence: CDR1 SGHRS, CDR2 YFSETQ. The CDR3 sequence is 17 residues long.

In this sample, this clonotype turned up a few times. CDR3 in DNA: TGTGCCAGCAATATGGGACAGAATGGAAACACCATATATTTT. This gives the protein CASNMGQNGNTIYF. The J gene is TRBJ1-3, the V gene TRBV12-3 or TRBV12-4; 7 bases are a match to TRBD1. This CDR3 region has 14 residues. Unmatched junction bases numbered 6, after V lost 7 bases and J lost 3 bases.